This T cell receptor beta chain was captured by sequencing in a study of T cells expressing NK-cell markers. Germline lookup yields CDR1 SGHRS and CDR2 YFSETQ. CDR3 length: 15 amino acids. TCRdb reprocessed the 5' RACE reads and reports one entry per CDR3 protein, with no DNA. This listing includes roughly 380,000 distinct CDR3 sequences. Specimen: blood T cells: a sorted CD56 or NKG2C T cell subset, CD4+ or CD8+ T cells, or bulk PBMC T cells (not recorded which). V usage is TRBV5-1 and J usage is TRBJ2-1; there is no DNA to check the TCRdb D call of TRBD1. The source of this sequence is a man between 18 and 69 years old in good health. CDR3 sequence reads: CASSLLGQNYNEQFF.